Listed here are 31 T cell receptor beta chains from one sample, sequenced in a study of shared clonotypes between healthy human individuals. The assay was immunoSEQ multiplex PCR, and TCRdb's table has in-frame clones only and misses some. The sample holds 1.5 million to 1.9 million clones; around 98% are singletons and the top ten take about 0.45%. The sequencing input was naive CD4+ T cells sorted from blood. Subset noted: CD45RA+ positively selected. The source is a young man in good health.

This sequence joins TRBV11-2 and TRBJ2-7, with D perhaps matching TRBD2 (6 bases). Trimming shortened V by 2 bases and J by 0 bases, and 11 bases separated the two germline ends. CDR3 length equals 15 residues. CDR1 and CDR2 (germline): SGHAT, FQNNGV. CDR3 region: CASSLFGGASYEQYF. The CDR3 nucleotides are TGTGCCAGCAGCTTATTCGGGGGAGCCTCCTACGAGCAGTACTTC.

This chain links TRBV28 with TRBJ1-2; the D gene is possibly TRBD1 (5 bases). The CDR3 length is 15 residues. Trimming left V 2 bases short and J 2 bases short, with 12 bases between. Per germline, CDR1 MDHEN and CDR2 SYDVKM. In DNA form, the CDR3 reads TGTGCCAGCAGTTTAAGGGGCAACAGGAACTATGGCTACACCTTC. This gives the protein CASSLRGNRNYGYTF.

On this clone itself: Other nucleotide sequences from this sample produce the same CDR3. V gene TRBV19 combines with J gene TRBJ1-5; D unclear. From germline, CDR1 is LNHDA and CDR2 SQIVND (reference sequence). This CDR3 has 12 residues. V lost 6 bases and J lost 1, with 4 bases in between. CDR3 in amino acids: CASSPSNQPQHF. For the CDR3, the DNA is TGTGCCAGTAGCCCGAGCAATCAGCCCCAGCATTTT.

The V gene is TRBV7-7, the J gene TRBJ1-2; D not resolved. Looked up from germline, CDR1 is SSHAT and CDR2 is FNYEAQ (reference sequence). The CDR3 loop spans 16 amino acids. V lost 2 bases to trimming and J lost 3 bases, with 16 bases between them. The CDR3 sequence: CASSLHPRRSDYGYTF. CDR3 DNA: TGTGCCAGCAGCTTACATCCCAGACGGAGTGACTATGGCTACACCTTC.

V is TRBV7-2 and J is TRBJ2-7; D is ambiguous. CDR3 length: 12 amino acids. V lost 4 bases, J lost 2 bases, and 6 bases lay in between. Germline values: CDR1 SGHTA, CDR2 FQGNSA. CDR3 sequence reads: CASSSSPYEQYF. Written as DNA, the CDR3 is TGTGCCAGCAGCTCCTCCCCCTACGAGCAGTACTTC.

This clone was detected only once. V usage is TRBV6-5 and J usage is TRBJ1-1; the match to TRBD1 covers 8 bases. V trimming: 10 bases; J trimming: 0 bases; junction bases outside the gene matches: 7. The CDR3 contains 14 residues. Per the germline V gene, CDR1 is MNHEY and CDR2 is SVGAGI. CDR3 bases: TGTGCCACCAAGACAGGGGCAATGAACACTGAAGCTTTCTTT. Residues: CATKTGAMNTEAFF.

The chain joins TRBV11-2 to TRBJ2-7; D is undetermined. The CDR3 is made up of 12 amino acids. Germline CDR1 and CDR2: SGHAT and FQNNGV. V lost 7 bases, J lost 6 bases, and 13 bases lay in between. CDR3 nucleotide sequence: TGTGCCAGCACCGAAGGTACCTTCGAGCAGTACTTC. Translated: CASTEGTFEQYF. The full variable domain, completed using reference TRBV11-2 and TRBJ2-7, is EAGVAQSPRYKIIEKRQSVAFWCNPISGHATLYWYQQILGQGPKLLIQFQNNGVVDDSQLPKDRFSAERLKGVDSTLKIQPAKLEDSAVYLCASTEGTFEQYFGPGTRLTVT.

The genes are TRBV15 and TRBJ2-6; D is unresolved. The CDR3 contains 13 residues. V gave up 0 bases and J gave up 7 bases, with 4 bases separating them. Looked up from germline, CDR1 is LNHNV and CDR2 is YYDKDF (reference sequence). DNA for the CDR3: TGTGCCACCAGCAGAGATGTTGCCAACGTCCTGACTTTC. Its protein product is CATSRDVANVLTF.

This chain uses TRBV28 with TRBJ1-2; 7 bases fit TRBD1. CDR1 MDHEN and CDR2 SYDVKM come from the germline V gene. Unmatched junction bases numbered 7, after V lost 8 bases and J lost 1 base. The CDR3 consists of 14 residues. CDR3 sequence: CASGGTASNYGYTF. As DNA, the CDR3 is TGTGCCAGCGGGGGGACAGCCAGTAACTATGGCTACACCTTC.

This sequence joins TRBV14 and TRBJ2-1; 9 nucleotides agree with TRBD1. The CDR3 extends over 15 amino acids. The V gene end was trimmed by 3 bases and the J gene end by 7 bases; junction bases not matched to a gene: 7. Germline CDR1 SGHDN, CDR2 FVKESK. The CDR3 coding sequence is TGTGCCAGCAGCCAGTGGACAGGGGTTTGGAATGAGCAGTTCTTC. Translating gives CASSQWTGVWNEQFF.

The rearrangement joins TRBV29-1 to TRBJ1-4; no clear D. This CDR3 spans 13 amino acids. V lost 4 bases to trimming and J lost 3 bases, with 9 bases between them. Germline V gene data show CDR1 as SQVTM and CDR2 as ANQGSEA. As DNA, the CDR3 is TGCAGCGTTGGGGTAGCATCTAATGAAAAACTGTTTTTT. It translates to CSVGVASNEKLFF.

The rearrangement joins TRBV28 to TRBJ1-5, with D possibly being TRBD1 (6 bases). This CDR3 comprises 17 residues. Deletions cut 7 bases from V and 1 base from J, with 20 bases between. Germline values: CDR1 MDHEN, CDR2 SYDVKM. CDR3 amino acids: CASIKKGRGWSNQPQHF. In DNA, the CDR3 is TGTGCCAGCATCAAAAAGGGCAGGGGTTGGAGCAATCAGCCCCAGCATTTT.

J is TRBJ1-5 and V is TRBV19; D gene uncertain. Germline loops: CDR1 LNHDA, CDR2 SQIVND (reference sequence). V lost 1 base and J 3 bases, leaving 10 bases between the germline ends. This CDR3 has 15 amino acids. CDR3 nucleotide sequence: TGTGCCAGTAGTATAGGCGTGGTGAACAATCAGCCCCAGCATTTT. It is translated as CASSIGVVNNQPQHF.

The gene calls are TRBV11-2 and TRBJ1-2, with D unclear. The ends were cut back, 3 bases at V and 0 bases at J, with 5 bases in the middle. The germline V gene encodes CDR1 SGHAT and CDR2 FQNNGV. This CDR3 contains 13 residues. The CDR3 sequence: CASSLLPNYGYTF. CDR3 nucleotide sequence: TGTGCCAGCAGCTTGTTGCCTAACTATGGCTACACCTTC.

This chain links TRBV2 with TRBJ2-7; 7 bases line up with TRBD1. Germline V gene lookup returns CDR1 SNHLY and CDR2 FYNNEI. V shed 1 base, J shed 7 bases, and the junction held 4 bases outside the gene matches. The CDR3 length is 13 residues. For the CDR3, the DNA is TGTGCCAGCAGTGAAGAGACAGGGTTAGAGCAGTACTTC. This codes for CASSEETGLEQYF.

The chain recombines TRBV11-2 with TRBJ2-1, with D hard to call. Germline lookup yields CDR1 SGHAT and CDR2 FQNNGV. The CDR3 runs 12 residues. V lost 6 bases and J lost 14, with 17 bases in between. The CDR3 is CASRPIAGGEFF. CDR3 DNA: TGTGCCAGCAGACCCATTGCAGGTGGCGAGTTCTTC.

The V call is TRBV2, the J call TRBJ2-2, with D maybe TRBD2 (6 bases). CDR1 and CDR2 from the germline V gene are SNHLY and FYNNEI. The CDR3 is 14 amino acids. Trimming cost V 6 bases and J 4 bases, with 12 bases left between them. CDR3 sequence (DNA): TGTGCCAGCAGCGGAGGGTTCCGCACCGGGGAGCTGTTTTTT. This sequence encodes CASSGGFRTGELFF.

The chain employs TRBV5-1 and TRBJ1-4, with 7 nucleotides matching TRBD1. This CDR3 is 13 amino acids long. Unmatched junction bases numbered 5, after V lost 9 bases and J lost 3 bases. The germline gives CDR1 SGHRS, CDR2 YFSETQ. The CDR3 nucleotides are TGCGCCACCACGACAGGGCCTAATGAAAAACTGTTTTTT. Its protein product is CATTTGPNEKLFF.

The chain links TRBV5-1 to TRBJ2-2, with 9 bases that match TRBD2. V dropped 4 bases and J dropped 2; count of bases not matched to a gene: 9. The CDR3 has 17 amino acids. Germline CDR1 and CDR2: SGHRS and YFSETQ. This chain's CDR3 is CASSPRISGSNTGELFF. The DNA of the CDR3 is TGCGCCAGCAGCCCAAGAATTAGCGGGAGCAACACCGGGGAGCTGTTTTTT.

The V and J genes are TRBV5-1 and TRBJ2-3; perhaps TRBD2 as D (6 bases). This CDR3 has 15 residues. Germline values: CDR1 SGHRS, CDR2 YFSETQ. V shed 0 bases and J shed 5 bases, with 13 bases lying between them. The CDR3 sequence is CASSLGPEGGDTQYF. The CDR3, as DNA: TGCGCCAGCAGCTTGGGTCCGGAGGGTGGAGATACGCAGTATTTT. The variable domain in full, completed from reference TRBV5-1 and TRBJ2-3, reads KAGVTQTPRYLIKTRGQQVTLSCSPISGHRSVSWYQQTPGQGLQFLFEYFSETQRNKGNFPGRFSGRQFSNSRSEMNVSTLELGDSALYLCASSLGPEGGDTQYFGPGTRLTVL.

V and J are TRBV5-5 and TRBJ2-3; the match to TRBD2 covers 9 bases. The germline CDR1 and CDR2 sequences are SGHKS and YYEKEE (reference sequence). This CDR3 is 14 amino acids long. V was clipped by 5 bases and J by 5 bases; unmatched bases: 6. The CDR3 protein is CASSPTSGLDTQYF. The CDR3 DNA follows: TGTGCCAGCAGTCCGACTAGCGGTTTAGATACGCAGTATTTT. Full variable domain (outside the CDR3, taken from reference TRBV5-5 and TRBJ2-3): DAGVTQSPTHLIKTRGQQVTLRCSPISGHKSVSWYQQVLGQGPQFIFQYYEKEERGRGNFPDRFSARQFPNYSSELNVNALLLGDSALYLCASSPTSGLDTQYFGPGTRLTVL.

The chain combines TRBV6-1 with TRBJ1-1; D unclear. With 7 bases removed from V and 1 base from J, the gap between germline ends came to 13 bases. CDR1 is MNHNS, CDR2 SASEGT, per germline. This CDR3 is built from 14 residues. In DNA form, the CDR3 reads TGTGCCAGCAAGTTTGGGCAGACGAACACTGAAGCTTTCTTT. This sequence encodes CASKFGQTNTEAFF.

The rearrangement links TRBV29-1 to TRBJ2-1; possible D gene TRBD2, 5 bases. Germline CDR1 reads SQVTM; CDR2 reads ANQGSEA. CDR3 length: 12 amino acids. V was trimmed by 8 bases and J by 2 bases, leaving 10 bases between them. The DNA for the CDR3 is TGCAGCCTAGCCGACCCCTACAATGAGCAGTTCTTC. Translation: CSLADPYNEQFF.

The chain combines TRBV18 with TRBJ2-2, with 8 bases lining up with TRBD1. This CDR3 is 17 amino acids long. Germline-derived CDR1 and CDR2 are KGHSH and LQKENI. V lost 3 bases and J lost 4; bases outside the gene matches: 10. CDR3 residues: CASSPRTGSVSTGELFF. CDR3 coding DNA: TGTGCCAGCTCACCGAGGACAGGGTCGGTTTCCACCGGGGAGCTGTTTTTT.

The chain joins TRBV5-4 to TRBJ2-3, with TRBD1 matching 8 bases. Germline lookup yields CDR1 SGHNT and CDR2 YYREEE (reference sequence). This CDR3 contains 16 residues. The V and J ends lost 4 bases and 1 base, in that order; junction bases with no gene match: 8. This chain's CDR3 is CASSPLTGVGTDTQYF. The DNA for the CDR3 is TGTGCCAGCAGCCCACTGACAGGGGTGGGCACAGATACGCAGTATTTT.

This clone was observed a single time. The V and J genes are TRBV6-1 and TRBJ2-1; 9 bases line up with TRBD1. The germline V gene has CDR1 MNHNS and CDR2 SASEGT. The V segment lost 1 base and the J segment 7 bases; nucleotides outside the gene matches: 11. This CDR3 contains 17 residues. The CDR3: CASSEVLWDRAENEQFF. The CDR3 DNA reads TGTGCCAGCAGTGAAGTTCTGTGGGACAGGGCGGAAAATGAGCAGTTCTTC.

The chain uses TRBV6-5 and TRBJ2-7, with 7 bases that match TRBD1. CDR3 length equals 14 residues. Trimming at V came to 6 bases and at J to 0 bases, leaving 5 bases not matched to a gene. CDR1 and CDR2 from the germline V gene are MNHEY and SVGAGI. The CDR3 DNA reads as TGTGCCAGCAGGCCCGACAGGGACTCCTACGAGCAGTACTTC. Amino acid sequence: CASRPDRDSYEQYF.

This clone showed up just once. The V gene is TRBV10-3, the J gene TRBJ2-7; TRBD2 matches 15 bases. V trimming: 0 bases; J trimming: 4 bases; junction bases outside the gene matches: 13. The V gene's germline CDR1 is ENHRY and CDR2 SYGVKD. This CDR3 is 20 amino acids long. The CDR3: CAISESALGLAGGSGYEQYF. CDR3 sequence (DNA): TGTGCCATCAGTGAGTCGGCCTTGGGACTAGCGGGAGGCTCGGGTTACGAGCAGTACTTC.

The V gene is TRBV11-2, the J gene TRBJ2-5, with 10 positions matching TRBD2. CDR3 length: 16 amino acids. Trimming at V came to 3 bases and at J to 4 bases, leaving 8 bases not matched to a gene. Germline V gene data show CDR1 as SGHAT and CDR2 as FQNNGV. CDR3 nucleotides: TGTGCCAGCAGCTTGTCCAGCGGGAGGGCCCCAGAGACCCAGTACTTC. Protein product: CASSLSSGRAPETQYF.

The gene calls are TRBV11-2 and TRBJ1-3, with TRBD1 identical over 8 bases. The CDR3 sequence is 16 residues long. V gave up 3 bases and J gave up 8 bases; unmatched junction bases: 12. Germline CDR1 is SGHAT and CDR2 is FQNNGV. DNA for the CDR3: TGTGCCAGCAGCTTGGGAACAGGGGGTCGCGCCGACACCATATATTTT. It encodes CASSLGTGGRADTIYF.

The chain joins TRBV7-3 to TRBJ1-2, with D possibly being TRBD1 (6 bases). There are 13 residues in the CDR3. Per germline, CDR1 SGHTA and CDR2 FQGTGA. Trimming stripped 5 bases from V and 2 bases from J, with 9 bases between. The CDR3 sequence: CASSKGQNYGYTF. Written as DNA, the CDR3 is TGTGCCAGCAGCAAAGGACAGAACTATGGCTACACCTTC.